This T cell receptor (beta chain) originates from a study of blood T cell repertoires in COVID-19. The CDR3 has 16 residues. Germline CDR1 SEHNR, CDR2 FQNEAQ (reference sequence). The J segment lost 2 bases and the V segment lost 5 bases, leaving 6 bases of the junction unmatched. This clone came up a few times. As processed by the authors: Nucleated cell counts were estimated from reference gene primer amplification. Repertoires were generated with immunoSEQ multiplex PCR, while TCRdb's copy carries only in-frame clones and drops some. The V and J calls and clone size were taken over from that table, and D and trimming were inferred from the DNA. The sample lists 200,000 to 250,000 clones; approximately 80% were seen once.

This sequence originates from a man younger than 40 with active or convalescent COVID-19. Sequenced material: peripheral blood. The chain is built from TRBV7-9 and TRBJ1-5, with 10 positions matching TRBD1. CDR3 DNA: TGTGCCAGCAGCGTAGGACAGGGGGTTGGCAATCAGCCCCAGCATTTT. As protein: CASSVGQGVGNQPQHF.